The 25 T cell receptor beta chains below all came from one sample that was sequenced in a study of response to subunit inactivated influenza vaccine. Using its own MiXCR run on the RT-PCR reads, TCRdb lists one record per CDR3 protein. The sample lists 170,000 or so distinct CDR3 sequences; about 10% were seen once. The material was CD8+ T cells sorted from PBMCs, obtained about 24 months after vaccination. The receptors originated from a man aged 45 to 75 who received an inactivated influenza vaccine.

This clonotype has a handful of counts. At one end the junction does not follow the germline gene, possibly because of a read error. CDR3 protein: CASSQGPGPTYEQYF. As DNA, the CDR3 is TGCGCCAGCAGTCAAGGCCCGGGCCCTACCTACGAGCAGTACTTC. The rearrangement joins TRBV4-1 to TRBJ2-7; the D is unclear. Looked up from germline, CDR1 is MGHRA and CDR2 is YSYEKL. The length of the CDR3 is 15 residues.

In this sample, this clonotype turned up many times. The chain links TRBV20-1 to TRBJ2-1; 11 nucleotides match TRBD2. The CDR3 covers 17 residues. Germline V gives CDR1 DFQATT, CDR2 SNEGSKA (reference sequence). V lost 0 bases to trimming and J lost 7 bases; unmatched junction nucleotides: 11. The CDR3 here is CSARDTSGGKAINEQFF. The CDR3 DNA follows: TGCAGTGCTAGAGATACTAGCGGGGGTAAGGCTATAAATGAGCAGTTCTTC.

This clonotype was seen a few times. The chain employs TRBV7-9 and TRBJ2-1; TRBD1 aligns across 8 bases. The V gene's germline CDR1 is SEHNR and CDR2 FQNEAQ (reference sequence). CDR3 length: 13 amino acids. The J segment lost 9 bases and the V segment lost 7 bases, leaving 8 bases of the junction unmatched. CDR3 bases: TGTGCCAGCACAGACCCAGGGGGCAGTGAGCAGTTCTTC. Translated: CASTDPGGSEQFF.

This clonotype was counted between two and nine times. V is TRBV12-3 or TRBV12-4 and J is TRBJ2-7; D is unclear. The CDR3 sequence is 14 residues long. Trimming pared 1 base from V and 5 bases from J, leaving 12 bases between. CDR3 sequence: CASSLDGSRHEQYF. CDR3 sequence (DNA): TGTGCCAGCAGTTTAGACGGGTCTCGCCACGAGCAGTACTTC.

The chain carries TRBV7-9 and TRBJ2-3; 9 bases match TRBD2. Germline trimming cut 0 bases from V and 0 bases from J; bases unmatched to any gene: 4. Germline assignment: CDR1 SEHNR and CDR2 FQNEAQ (reference sequence). The CDR3 spans 17 residues. The DNA of the CDR3 is TGTGCCAGCAGCTTAGCAGCGGGAGGCATAAGCACAGATACGCAGTATTTT. This gives the protein CASSLAAGGISTDTQYF.

This chain joins TRBV4-1 and TRBJ1-3; D uncertain. Germline V gene data show CDR1 as MGHRA and CDR2 as YSYEKL. The CDR3 covers 13 residues. The V end was cut by 1 base, the J end by 8 bases, with 9 bases between. CDR3 DNA sequence: TGCGCCAGCAGCCAAGTATCCATAGACACCATATATTTT. It yields the protein CASSQVSIDTIYF.

This clonotype has more than one count but fewer than ten. The rearrangement links TRBV6-1 to TRBJ1-1; 7 bases line up with TRBD1. The CDR3 extends over 14 amino acids. V was clipped by 2 bases and J by 8 bases; unmatched bases: 8. The germline V gene encodes CDR1 MNHNS and CDR2 SASEGT. The CDR3, as DNA: TGTGCCAGCAGTGAAACTCTATGGGACAGCGAAGCTTTCTTT. It yields the protein CASSETLWDSEAFF.

This clonotype turned up a few times. The gene calls are TRBV6-1 and TRBJ1-1; D gene ambiguous. Trimming stripped 5 bases from V and 6 bases from J, with 19 bases between. The CDR3 length is 15 residues. Per germline, CDR1 MNHNS and CDR2 SASEGT. CDR3 in amino acids: CASSPTRTAAAEAFF. The CDR3 DNA follows: TGTGCCAGCAGTCCAACCAGGACGGCAGCGGCTGAAGCTTTCTTT.

This clonotype was seen more than once but under ten times. CDR3 in amino acids: CASSPRVGTHTGELFF. Here the CDR3 DNA reads TGTGCCAGCAGCCCCCGAGTTGGGACTCACACCGGGGAGCTGTTTTTT. The chain links TRBV7-2 to TRBJ2-2, with D possibly matching TRBD2 (6 bases). The V end lost 5 bases, the J end lost 3 bases, and 16 bases lay between the germline ends. In germline, CDR1 is SGHTA, CDR2 FQGNSA. The CDR3 covers 16 residues.

The chain uses TRBV11-2 and TRBJ1-2, with D possibly TRBD1 on 5 matching bases. V was trimmed by 1 base and J by 8 bases, leaving 8 bases between them. CDR3 size: 12 residues. From germline, CDR1 is SGHAT and CDR2 FQNNGV. The CDR3 loop is CASSLGGEGYTF. The CDR3 nucleotides are TGTGCCAGCAGCTTAGGAGGGGAGGGCTACACCTTC.

V usage is TRBV4-1 and J usage is TRBJ1-2; D uncertain. CDR3 size: 13 residues. V lost 4 bases and J lost 2, with 8 bases in between. The germline gives CDR1 MGHRA, CDR2 YSYEKL. The CDR3 sequence is CASSPGFNYGYTF. The CDR3 DNA sequence: TGCGCCAGCAGCCCAGGATTCAACTATGGCTACACCTTC.

The chain carries TRBV5-4 and TRBJ2-7; TRBD1 or TRBD2 may be the D gene (5 bases each). Per the germline V gene, CDR1 is SGHNT and CDR2 is YYREEE (reference sequence). This CDR3 region has 15 residues. Trimming took 5 bases from V and 1 from J, leaving 16 bases between them. The CDR3 bases are TGTGCCAGCAGTCGAGGGGAGACGGTTTCCTACGAGCAGTACTTC. Its translation: CASSRGETVSYEQYF.

The V call is TRBV4-1, the J call TRBJ1-5, with no clear D. Per germline, CDR1 MGHRA and CDR2 YSYEKL. The CDR3 is made up of 14 amino acids. With 4 bases removed from V and 1 base from J, the gap between germline ends came to 8 bases. The DNA for the CDR3 is TGCGCCAGCAGCCCGGGGAAAAGCAATCAGCCCCAGCATTTT. Amino acids: CASSPGKSNQPQHF.

This clonotype came up a few times. The chain uses TRBV27 and TRBJ2-1; 9 positions match TRBD1. This CDR3 comprises 15 residues. Losses at the gene ends were 4 bases for V and 6 bases for J; bases not matched to a gene: 7. Per the germline V gene, CDR1 is MNHEY and CDR2 is SMNVEV (reference sequence). The CDR3 bases are TGTGCCAGCAGTTCGAATCGACAGGGGGGCAATGAGCAGTTCTTC. Protein product: CASSSNRQGGNEQFF.

This clonotype was recorded a few times. This sequence joins TRBV11-3 and TRBJ2-1, with 15 bases matching TRBD2. V trimming: 5 bases; J trimming: 10 bases; junction bases outside the gene matches: 12. The germline CDR1 and CDR2 sequences are SGHNT and YENEEA. CDR3 length: 17 amino acids. CDR3 residues: CASSPTPGLAGGGEQFF. The CDR3, as DNA: TGTGCCAGCAGCCCAACCCCGGGACTAGCGGGAGGCGGGGAGCAGTTCTTC. Full variable domain (outside the CDR3, taken from reference TRBV11-3 and TRBJ2-1): EAGVVQSPRYKIIEKKQPVAFWCNPISGHNTLYWYLQNLGQGPELLIRYENEEAVDDSQLPKDRFSAERLKGVDSTLKIQPAELGDSAVYLCASSPTPGLAGGGEQFFGPGTRLTVL.

In its sample, this clonotype was seen many times. The chain couples TRBV12-3 or TRBV12-4 to TRBJ2-2; TRBD1 agrees at 8 bases. The CDR3 is 16 residues long. Trimming cost V 6 bases and J 6 bases; bases outside gene matches: 12. The CDR3 here is CASSQGAAILSGELFF. Written as DNA, the CDR3 is TGTGCCAGCAGCCAGGGGGCGGCGATATTGTCCGGGGAGCTGTTTTTT.

This chain joins TRBV14 and TRBJ1-2, with 11 positions matching TRBD1. With 0 bases clipped from V and 6 bases from J, the junction kept 6 bases outside the gene matches. The CDR3 consists of 16 residues. Germline lookup yields CDR1 SGHDN and CDR2 FVKESK. The CDR3 nucleotides read TGTGCCAGCAGCCAAGATTGGGCGGGACAGGGGGATGGCTACACCTTC. Translating gives CASSQDWAGQGDGYTF. Variable domain in full (rest from reference TRBV14 and TRBJ1-2): EAGVTQFPSHSVIEKGQTVTLRCDPISGHDNLYWYRRVMGKEIKFLLHFVKESKQDESGMPNNRFLAERTGGTYSTLKVQPAELEDSGVYFCASSQDWAGQGDGYTFGSGTRLTVV.

The chain has TRBV11-1 and TRBJ2-1; 7 positions match TRBD2. The CDR3 is 18 residues long. Per germline, CDR1 SGHAT and CDR2 FQDESV (reference sequence). Trimming took 0 bases from V and 1 from J; bases not matched to a gene: 9. As DNA, the CDR3 is TGTGCCAGCAGCTTAGCGCAAGGCGGGAGCCCTTCCTACAATGAGCAGTTCTTC. Translated, it gives CASSLAQGGSPSYNEQFF.

This clonotype came up a few times. V usage is TRBV7-9 and J usage is TRBJ1-5; D ambiguous. CDR3 length: 14 residues. With 4 bases removed from V and 5 bases from J, the gap between germline ends came to 12 bases. Germline-derived CDR1 and CDR2 are SEHNR and FQNEAQ (reference sequence). CDR3 DNA sequence: TGTGCCAGCAGCTCGGGTAGTCTCCATCAGCCCCAGCATTTT. Its translation: CASSSGSLHQPQHF.

The chain carries TRBV6-1 and TRBJ2-3; no clear D gene. Germline CDR1 and CDR2: MNHNS and SASEGT. The CDR3 has 12 residues. The germline V and J ends were trimmed by 2 bases and 5 bases, with 5 bases remaining between them. The CDR3 spells CASSEFVDTQYF. DNA of the CDR3: TGTGCCAGCAGTGAATTTGTAGATACGCAGTATTTT.

The chain is built from TRBV28 and TRBJ2-7; unclear D gene. Trimming removed 3 bases from V and 5 bases from J, with 8 bases in between. The V gene's germline CDR1 is MDHEN and CDR2 SYDVKM. This CDR3 is 12 amino acids long. The CDR3 nucleotides read TGTGCCAGCAGTTTCGGTTCCAACGAGCAGTACTTC. It codes for CASSFGSNEQYF.

The sample holds many counts of this clonotype. The genes are TRBV6-5 and TRBJ2-7, with D possibly matching TRBD2 (6 bases). The CDR3 totals 14 residues. Germline loops: CDR1 MNHEY, CDR2 SVGAGI. Trimming took off 2 bases at V and 2 bases at J, with 10 bases between the two ends. This CDR3 is CASSYGGETYEQYF. The CDR3 coding sequence is TGTGCCAGCAGTTACGGCGGGGAAACCTACGAGCAGTACTTC.

There are a few counts of this clonotype. The J gene is TRBJ2-1, the V gene TRBV6-1; 8 nucleotides align to TRBD2. Trimming took 3 bases from V and 7 from J; bases not matched to a gene: 8. This CDR3 has 15 amino acids. Germline V lookup: CDR1 MNHNS, CDR2 SASEGT. The CDR3 DNA reads as TGTGCCAGCAGTGATCACAGCGGGAGTTCGAATGAGCAGTTCTTC. It codes for CASSDHSGSSNEQFF.

The CDR3 DNA sequence: TGTGCCAGCAGCTTAGATCGATCTAGTATCAATGAGCAGTTCTTC. Translating gives CASSLDRSSINEQFF. The chain recombines TRBV7-9 with TRBJ2-1; D ambiguous. The germline gives CDR1 SEHNR, CDR2 FQNEAQ (reference sequence). This CDR3 comprises 15 residues. Trimming removed 1 base at V and 6 bases at J, with 13 bases between.

J is TRBJ2-2 and V is TRBV30, with a possible D match to TRBD1 (6 bases). Germline V gene lookup returns CDR1 GTSNPN and CDR2 SVGIG (reference sequence). CDR3 size: 10 residues. CDR3 DNA sequence: TGTGCGAGGGGGACCGGGGAGCTGTTTTTT. Its protein is CARGTGELFF.